Presented here are 21 T cell receptor beta chains from one specimen sequenced in a study of T cell responses to AZD1222 COVID-19 vaccine. Profiling relied on immunoSEQ multiplex PCR, and the TCRdb table lists in-frame clones only, not all of them. Seen here are approximately 89,000 clones, 86% observed once, and the top ten hold 5.6%. The starting material was peripheral blood, obtained 28 days after the second AZD1222 dose. All receptors come from an adult who received the AZD1222 COVID-19 vaccine.

The rearrangement joins TRBV7-9 to TRBJ2-5, with D perhaps TRBD2 (5 bases). Trimming removed 3 bases at V and 4 bases at J, with 9 bases between. CDR1 is SEHNR and CDR2 is FQNEAQ in the germline V gene (reference sequence). The CDR3 contains 13 residues. This CDR3 is CASSFGVGETQYF. For the CDR3, the DNA is TGTGCCAGCAGCTTCGGGGTTGGAGAGACCCAGTACTTC.

The chain is built from TRBV5-1 and TRBJ2-7, with a possible D match to TRBD2 (6 bases). The length of the CDR3 is 14 residues. Germline V lookup: CDR1 SGHRS, CDR2 YFSETQ. V lost 3 bases and J lost 0, with 10 bases in between. The CDR3 sequence is CASSSGGSSYEQYF. CDR3 in DNA: TGCGCCAGCAGCTCCGGAGGGAGCTCCTACGAGCAGTACTTC.

The chain uses TRBV7-2 and TRBJ2-5; TRBD2 agrees at 11 bases. The CDR3 loop spans 15 amino acids. V shed 6 bases and J 2 bases; nucleotides not matched to a gene: 5. Germline lookup yields CDR1 SGHTA and CDR2 FQGNSA. This CDR3 reads CASRPRLAGQETQYF. DNA of the CDR3: TGTGCCAGCAGACCGAGACTAGCGGGGCAAGAGACCCAGTACTTC.

This clone was detected only once. The J gene is TRBJ2-1, the V gene TRBV24-1, with D hard to call. V was trimmed by 2 bases and J by 15 bases, leaving 16 bases between them. The germline V gene encodes CDR1 KGHDR and CDR2 SFDVKD. The CDR3 has 13 amino acids. CDR3 region: CATSDSRLPSLFF. CDR3 nucleotide sequence: TGTGCCACCAGTGATTCCAGACTGCCGTCCCTGTTCTTC.

The chain links TRBV4-2 to TRBJ2-5, with TRBD2 matching 9 bases. Germline trimming cut 0 bases from V and 9 bases from J; bases unmatched to any gene: 8. In germline, CDR1 is LGHNA, CDR2 YNFKEQ. This CDR3 spans 15 amino acids. The CDR3 reads CASSQDTAGGLAQYF. CDR3 bases: TGTGCCAGCAGCCAAGATACGGCGGGAGGGCTGGCCCAGTACTTC.

This clone was recorded only once. This sequence joins TRBV28 and TRBJ2-1; 9 bases are shared with TRBD2. Germline V lookup: CDR1 MDHEN, CDR2 SYDVKM. This CDR3 contains 16 residues. The V and J ends lost 4 bases and 5 bases, in that order; junction bases with no gene match: 9. The CDR3 region is CASSYIERLADNEQFF. In nucleotides, the CDR3 is TGTGCCAGCAGTTATATCGAACGACTAGCGGACAATGAGCAGTTCTTC.

V and J are TRBV24-1 and TRBJ2-1, with D possibly TRBD2 on 5 matching bases. CDR3 size: 15 residues. Germline V gene data show CDR1 as KGHDR and CDR2 as SFDVKD. The ends were cut back, 0 bases at V and 8 bases at J, with 13 bases in the middle. CDR3 coding DNA: TGTGCCACCAGTGATTTGACTACTGACGGGGATGAGCAGTTCTTC. It translates to CATSDLTTDGDEQFF.

J is TRBJ1-1 and V is TRBV6-5; 8 bases fit TRBD1. Germline V gene lookup returns CDR1 MNHEY and CDR2 SVGAGI. V dropped 7 bases and J dropped 2; count of bases not matched to a gene: 6. The CDR3 loop spans 14 amino acids. This CDR3 reads CASTDREVNTEAFF. CDR3 in DNA: TGTGCCAGCACGGACAGGGAGGTAAACACTGAAGCTTTCTTT.

J is TRBJ2-7 and V is TRBV7-2; TRBD2 agrees at 13 bases. Germline lookup yields CDR1 SGHTA and CDR2 FQGNSA. This CDR3 spans 18 amino acids. Losses at the gene ends were 0 bases for V and 0 bases for J; bases not matched to a gene: 5. The CDR3 region is CASSLATSGRTTSYEQYF. The CDR3 region has the DNA TGTGCCAGCAGCTTAGCGACTAGCGGGAGGACAACCTCCTACGAGCAGTACTTC. Full variable domain (outside the CDR3, taken from reference TRBV7-2 and TRBJ2-7): GAGVSQSPSNKVTEKGKDVELRCDPISGHTALYWYRQSLGQGLEFLIYFQGNSAPDKSGLPSDRFSAERTGGSVSTLTIQRTQQEDSAVYLCASSLATSGRTTSYEQYFGPGTRLTVT.

This clone showed up just once. The V gene is TRBV10-1, the J gene TRBJ2-1; D remains unclear. CDR1 is WNHNN, CDR2 SYGVQD, per germline (reference sequence). The CDR3 spans 14 residues. Trimming removed 1 base from V and 9 bases from J, with 13 bases in between. The CDR3 DNA reads TGCGCCAGCAGTGAGTGGAGTAGTACGGGTGAGCAGTTCTTC. It specifies CASSEWSSTGEQFF.

The sample holds a few counts of this clone. CDR3 loop: CASSLTTENSPLHF. The CDR3 DNA reads TGTGCCAGCAGCTTAACGACAGAAAATTCACCCCTCCACTTT. This chain uses TRBV7-8 with TRBJ1-6; D is perhaps TRBD1 (5 bases). Trimming left V 2 bases short and J 7 bases short, with 9 bases between. Germline-derived CDR1 and CDR2 are SGHVS and FQNEAQ. This CDR3 comprises 14 residues.

The V call is TRBV7-3, the J call TRBJ2-7; no definite D call. Trimming pared 4 bases from V and 6 bases from J, leaving 13 bases between. Looked up from germline, CDR1 is SGHTA and CDR2 is FQGTGA. This CDR3 has 13 residues. CDR3 bases: TGTGCCAGCAGCTGGGCGGTGGCGAGCGAGCAGTACTTC. This gives the protein CASSWAVASEQYF. The full variable domain, rest sourced from reference TRBV7-3 and TRBJ2-7, is GAGVSQTPSNKVTEKGKYVELRCDPISGHTALYWYRQSLGQGPEFLIYFQGTGAADDSGLPNDRFFAVRPEGSVSTLKIQRTERGDSAVYLCASSWAVASEQYFGPGTRLTVT.

The V and J genes are TRBV5-1 and TRBJ1-5; 7 positions match TRBD1. V lost 2 bases to trimming and J lost 2 bases; unmatched junction nucleotides: 4. Germline loops: CDR1 SGHRS, CDR2 YFSETQ. CDR3 length: 15 residues. The CDR3 nucleotides are TGCGCCAGCAGCTTACAGGGGTCCGGCAATCAGCCCCAGCATTTT. It is translated as CASSLQGSGNQPQHF.

The chain couples TRBV6-5 to TRBJ1-1, with D maybe TRBD1 (6 bases). Germline V gene data show CDR1 as MNHEY and CDR2 as SVGAGI. V lost 0 bases to trimming and J lost 4 bases, with 12 bases between them. The CDR3 runs to 15 residues. CDR3 DNA: TGTGCCAGCAGTTACTCGCGGGGAGGGGGCACTGAAGCTTTCTTT. Protein product: CASSYSRGGGTEAFF.

The rearrangement links TRBV28 to TRBJ2-7, with TRBD1 identical over 7 bases. CDR1 MDHEN and CDR2 SYDVKM come from the germline V gene. The length of the CDR3 is 14 residues. V lost 7 bases, J lost 3 bases, and 9 bases stayed unmatched. The CDR3 region has the DNA TGTGCCAGCACCAGGGGACAGCTGATCTACGAGCAGTACTTC. Amino acid sequence: CASTRGQLIYEQYF.

For this clone: Other DNA sequences of this sample code for an identical CDR3. This sequence joins TRBV6-5 and TRBJ2-3, with D possibly called TRBD1 or TRBD2 (5 bases each). Germline CDR1 and CDR2: MNHEY and SVGAGI. With 0 bases removed from V and 3 bases from J, the gap between germline ends came to 7 bases. The CDR3 length is 14 residues. In DNA, the CDR3 is TGTGCCAGCAGTTACTCTGAGGGGACAGATACGCAGTATTTT. Translation gives CASSYSEGTDTQYF.

The chain employs TRBV19 and TRBJ1-5, with D possibly matching TRBD1 (5 bases). V was pared by 1 base and J by 7 bases, with 11 bases between. CDR1 LNHDA and CDR2 SQIVND come from the germline V gene (reference sequence). This CDR3 contains 14 residues. CDR3 DNA sequence: TGTGCCAGTAGTATAGCGAGGGGAGGGCAGCCCCAGCATTTT. Residues: CASSIARGGQPQHF.

This chain connects TRBV7-8 to TRBJ1-2, with D possibly matching TRBD1 (5 bases). The length of the CDR3 is 13 residues. Trimming cost V 7 bases and J 7 bases, with 16 bases left between them. Germline lookup yields CDR1 SGHVS and CDR2 FQNEAQ. CDR3 sequence (DNA): TGTGCCAGCAATGGGGCGTCAACCGGTGGCTACACCTTC. Residues: CASNGASTGGYTF.

The chain combines TRBV12-3 or TRBV12-4 with TRBJ1-2, with 8 bases that match TRBD1. J was trimmed by 8 bases and V by 6 bases; bases with no gene match: 5. The CDR3 has 12 residues. The CDR3 region is CASRQGGSGYTF. As DNA, the CDR3 is TGTGCCAGCAGACAGGGGGGGAGCGGCTACACCTTC.

The chain links TRBV5-1 to TRBJ2-7; 11 bases align to TRBD1. With 5 bases clipped from V and 2 bases from J, the junction kept 9 bases outside the gene matches. This CDR3 region has 16 residues. Germline CDR1 SGHRS, CDR2 YFSETQ. The CDR3 nucleotides are TGCGCCAGCAGAAGCCGGACGGGACAGGGGGCCTACGAGCAGTACTTC. Translation gives CASRSRTGQGAYEQYF.

The chain joins TRBV5-1 to TRBJ2-5; D ambiguous. This CDR3 region has 12 residues. In germline, CDR1 is SGHRS, CDR2 YFSETQ. V dropped 3 bases and J dropped 0 bases, with 3 bases sitting between them. DNA of the CDR3: TGCGCCAGCAGCTCCTACCAAGAGACCCAGTACTTC. Residues: CASSSYQETQYF.